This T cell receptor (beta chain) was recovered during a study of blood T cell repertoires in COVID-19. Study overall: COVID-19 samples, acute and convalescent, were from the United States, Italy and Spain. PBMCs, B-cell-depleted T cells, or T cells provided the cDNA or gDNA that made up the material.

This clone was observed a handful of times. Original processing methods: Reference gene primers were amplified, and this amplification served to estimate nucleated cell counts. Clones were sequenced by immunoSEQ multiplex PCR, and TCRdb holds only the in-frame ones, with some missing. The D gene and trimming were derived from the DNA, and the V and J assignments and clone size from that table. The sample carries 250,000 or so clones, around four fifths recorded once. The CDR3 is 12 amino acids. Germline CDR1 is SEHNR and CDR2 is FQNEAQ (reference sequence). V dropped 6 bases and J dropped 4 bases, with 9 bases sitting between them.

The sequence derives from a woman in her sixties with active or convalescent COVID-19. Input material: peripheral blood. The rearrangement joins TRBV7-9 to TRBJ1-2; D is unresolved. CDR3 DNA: TGTGCCAGCAGTCCCGTGTTCTATGGCTACACCTTC. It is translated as CASSPVFYGYTF.